The clone carrying this T cell receptor beta chain was counted between two and nine times. Antigen specificity is unknown. Clones were read by immunoSEQ multiplex PCR, and TCRdb kept only the in-frame ones, dropping some. The table records about 240,000 clones, around 82% of them present only once. The data originate from a study of Tregs in tolerant kidney transplant recipients. Study findings and constraints: The small number of patients limits these findings pending further validation. Biological reproducibility was not directly addressed, but technical replication error appeared minimal.

The length of the CDR3 is 14 residues. Germline loops: CDR1 SGHAT, CDR2 FQNNGV. V was trimmed by 2 bases and J by 3 bases, leaving 10 bases between them. CD4+CD25+CD127- Tregs, CD4+CD25- non-Tregs, CD4 and CD8 cells were sorted. This TCR was recovered from a human donor in good health. The V gene is TRBV11-2, the J gene TRBJ1-2; D gene unclear. Input material: CD4+ T cells from blood. CDR3 nucleotides: TGTGCCAGCAGCTTATTAGGCAGCTACTATGGCTACACCTTC. Protein sequence: CASSLLGSYYGYTF.